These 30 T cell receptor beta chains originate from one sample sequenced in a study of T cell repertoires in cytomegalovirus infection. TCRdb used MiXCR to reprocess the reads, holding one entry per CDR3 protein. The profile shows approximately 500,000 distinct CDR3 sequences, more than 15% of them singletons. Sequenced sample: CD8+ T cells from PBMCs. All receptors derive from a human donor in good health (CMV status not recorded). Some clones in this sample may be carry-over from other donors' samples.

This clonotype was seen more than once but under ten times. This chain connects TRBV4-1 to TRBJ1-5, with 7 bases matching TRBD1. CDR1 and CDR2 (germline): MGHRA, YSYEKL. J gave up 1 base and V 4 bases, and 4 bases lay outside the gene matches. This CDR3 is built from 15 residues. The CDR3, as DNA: TGCGCCAGCAGCCCCTCGGGACAGAGCAATCAGCCCCAGCATTTT. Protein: CASSPSGQSNQPQHF.

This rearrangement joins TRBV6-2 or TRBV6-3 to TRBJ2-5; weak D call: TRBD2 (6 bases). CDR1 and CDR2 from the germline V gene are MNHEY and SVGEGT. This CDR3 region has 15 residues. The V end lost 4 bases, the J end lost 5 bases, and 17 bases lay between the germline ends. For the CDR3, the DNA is TGTGCCAGCAGTTTTACGGGACTCCTAGGGGAGACCCAGTACTTC. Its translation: CASSFTGLLGETQYF.

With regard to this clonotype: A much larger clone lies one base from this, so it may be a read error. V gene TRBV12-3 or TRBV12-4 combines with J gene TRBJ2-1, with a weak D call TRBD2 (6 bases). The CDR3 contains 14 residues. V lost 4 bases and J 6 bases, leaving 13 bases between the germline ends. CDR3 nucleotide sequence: TGTGCCAGCAGTTCTACCGGGGGTACCAATGAGCAGTTCTTC. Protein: CASSSTGGTNEQFF.

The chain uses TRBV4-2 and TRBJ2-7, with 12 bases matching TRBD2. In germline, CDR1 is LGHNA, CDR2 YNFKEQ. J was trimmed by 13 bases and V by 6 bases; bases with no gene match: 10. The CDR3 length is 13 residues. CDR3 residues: CASSLAGGRGPYF. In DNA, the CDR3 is TGTGCCAGCAGTCTAGCGGGGGGGAGGGGGCCTTACTTC.

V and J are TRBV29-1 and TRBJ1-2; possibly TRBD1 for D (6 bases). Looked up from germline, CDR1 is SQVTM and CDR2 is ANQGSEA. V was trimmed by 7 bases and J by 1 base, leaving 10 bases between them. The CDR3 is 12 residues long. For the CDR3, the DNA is TGCAGCGCCGTAGGGGGTAACTATGGCTACACCTTC. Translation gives CSAVGGNYGYTF.

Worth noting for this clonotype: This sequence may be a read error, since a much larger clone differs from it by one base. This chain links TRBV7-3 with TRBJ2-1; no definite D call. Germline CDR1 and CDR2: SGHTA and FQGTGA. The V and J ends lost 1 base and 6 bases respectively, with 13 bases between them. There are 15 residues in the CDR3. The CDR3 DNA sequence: TGTGCCAGCAGCTTAAACCCTAGTGTGGTCAATGAGCAGTTCTTC. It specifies CASSLNPSVVNEQFF.

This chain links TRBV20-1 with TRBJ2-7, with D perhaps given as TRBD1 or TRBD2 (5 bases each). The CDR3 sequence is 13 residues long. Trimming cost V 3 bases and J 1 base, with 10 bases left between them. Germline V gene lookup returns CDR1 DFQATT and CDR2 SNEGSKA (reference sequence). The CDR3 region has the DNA TGCAGTGCTAGGGGGGTGATATCCTACGAGCAGTACTTC. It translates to CSARGVISYEQYF.

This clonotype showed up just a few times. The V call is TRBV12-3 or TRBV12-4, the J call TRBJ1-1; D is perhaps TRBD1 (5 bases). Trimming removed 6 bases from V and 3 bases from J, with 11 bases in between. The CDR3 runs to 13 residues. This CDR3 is CASSTGLYTEAFF. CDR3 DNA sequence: TGTGCCAGCAGCACAGGTCTCTACACTGAAGCTTTCTTT.

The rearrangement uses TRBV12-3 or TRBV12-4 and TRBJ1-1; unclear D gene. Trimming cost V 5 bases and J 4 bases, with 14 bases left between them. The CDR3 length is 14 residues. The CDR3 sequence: CASSPLTSGTEAFF. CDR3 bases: TGTGCCAGCAGTCCATTAACATCGGGCACTGAAGCTTTCTTT.

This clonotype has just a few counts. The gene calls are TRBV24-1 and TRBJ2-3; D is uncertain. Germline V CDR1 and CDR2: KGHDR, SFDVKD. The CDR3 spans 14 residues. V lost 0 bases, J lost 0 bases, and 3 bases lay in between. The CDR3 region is CATSDLDSTDTQYF. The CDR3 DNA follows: TGTGCCACCAGTGATTTGGACAGCACAGATACGCAGTATTTT.

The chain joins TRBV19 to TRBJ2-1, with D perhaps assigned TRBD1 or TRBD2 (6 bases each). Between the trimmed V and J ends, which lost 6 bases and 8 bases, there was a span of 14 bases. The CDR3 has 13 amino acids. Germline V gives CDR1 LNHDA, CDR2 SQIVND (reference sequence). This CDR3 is CASSGGFDDEQFF. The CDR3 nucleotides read TGTGCCAGTAGCGGGGGCTTTGACGATGAGCAGTTCTTC.

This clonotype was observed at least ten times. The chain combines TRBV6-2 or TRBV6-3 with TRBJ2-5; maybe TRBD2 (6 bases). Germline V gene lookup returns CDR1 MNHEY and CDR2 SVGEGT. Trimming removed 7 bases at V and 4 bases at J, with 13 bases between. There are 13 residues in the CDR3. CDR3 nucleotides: TGTGCCAGCACCGACGGGGGAACAGAGACCCAGTACTTC. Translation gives CASTDGGTETQYF.

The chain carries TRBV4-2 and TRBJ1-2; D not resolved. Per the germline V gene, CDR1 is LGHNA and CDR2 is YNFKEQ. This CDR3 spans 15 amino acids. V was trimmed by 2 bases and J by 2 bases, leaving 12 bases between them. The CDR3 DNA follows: TGTGCCAGCAGCCAACCCGACAAGGCCAACTATGGCTACACCTTC. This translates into CASSQPDKANYGYTF.

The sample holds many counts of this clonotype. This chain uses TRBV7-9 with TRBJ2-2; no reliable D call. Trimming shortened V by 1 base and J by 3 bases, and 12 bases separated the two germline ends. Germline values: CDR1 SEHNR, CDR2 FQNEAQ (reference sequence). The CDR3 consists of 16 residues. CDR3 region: CASSLGYEAYTGELFF. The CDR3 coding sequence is TGTGCCAGCAGCTTAGGTTACGAAGCCTACACCGGGGAGCTGTTTTTT.

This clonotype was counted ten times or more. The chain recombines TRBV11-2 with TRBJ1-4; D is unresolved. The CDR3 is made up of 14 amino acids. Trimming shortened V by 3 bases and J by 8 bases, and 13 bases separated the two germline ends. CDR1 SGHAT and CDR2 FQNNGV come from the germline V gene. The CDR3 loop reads CASSFRQVEEKLFF. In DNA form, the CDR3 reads TGTGCCAGCAGCTTCCGGCAGGTGGAAGAAAAACTGTTTTTT. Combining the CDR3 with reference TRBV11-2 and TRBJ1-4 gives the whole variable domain EAGVAQSPRYKIIEKRQSVAFWCNPISGHATLYWYQQILGQGPKLLIQFQNNGVVDDSQLPKDRFSAERLKGVDSTLKIQPAKLEDSAVYLCASSFRQVEEKLFFGSGTQLSVL.

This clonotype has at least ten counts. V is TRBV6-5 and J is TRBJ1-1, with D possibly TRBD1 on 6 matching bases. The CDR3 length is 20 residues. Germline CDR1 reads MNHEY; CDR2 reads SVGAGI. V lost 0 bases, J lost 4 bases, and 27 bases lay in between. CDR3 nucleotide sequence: TGTGCCAGCAGTTACTCAGGGGGGGCAAACGGGGCAGGGAGAGGCACTGAAGCTTTCTTT. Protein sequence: CASSYSGGANGAGRGTEAFF.

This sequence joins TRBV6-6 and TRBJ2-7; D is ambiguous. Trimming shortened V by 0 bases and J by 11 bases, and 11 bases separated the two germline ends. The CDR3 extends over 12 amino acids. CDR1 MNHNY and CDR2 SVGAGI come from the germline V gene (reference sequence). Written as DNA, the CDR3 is TGTGCCAGCAGTTACTCTGGCCTCAGAGAGTACTTC. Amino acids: CASSYSGLREYF.

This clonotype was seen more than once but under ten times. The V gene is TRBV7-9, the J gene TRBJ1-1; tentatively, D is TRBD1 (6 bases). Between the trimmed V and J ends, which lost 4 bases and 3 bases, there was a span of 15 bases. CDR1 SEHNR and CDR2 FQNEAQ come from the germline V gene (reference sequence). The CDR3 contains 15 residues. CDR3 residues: CASSSFARGDTEAFF. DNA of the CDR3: TGTGCCAGCAGCTCCTTCGCCAGGGGTGACACTGAAGCTTTCTTT.

CDR3 nucleotides: TGTGCCAGCAGCGCTTCGGGGACAGGGGTCTATGGCTACACCTTC. Translated, it gives CASSASGTGVYGYTF. V usage is TRBV7-3 and J usage is TRBJ1-2, with 10 bases lining up with TRBD1. The CDR3 runs 15 residues. Per the germline V gene, CDR1 is SGHTA and CDR2 is FQGTGA. V lost 5 bases to trimming and J lost 4 bases; unmatched junction nucleotides: 7.

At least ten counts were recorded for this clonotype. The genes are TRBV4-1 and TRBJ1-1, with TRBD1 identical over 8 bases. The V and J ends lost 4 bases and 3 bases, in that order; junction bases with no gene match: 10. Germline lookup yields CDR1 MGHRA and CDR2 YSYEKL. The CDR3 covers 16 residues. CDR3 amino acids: CASSRAQGAQDTEAFF. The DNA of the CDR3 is TGCGCCAGCAGCCGAGCCCAGGGGGCGCAGGACACTGAAGCTTTCTTT.

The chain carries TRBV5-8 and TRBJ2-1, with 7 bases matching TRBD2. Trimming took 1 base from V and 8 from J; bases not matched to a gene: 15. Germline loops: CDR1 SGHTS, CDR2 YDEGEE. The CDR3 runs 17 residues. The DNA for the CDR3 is TGTGCCAGCAGCTTGCTCGTGGGAGGGACCGAAAGGGATGAGCAGTTCTTC. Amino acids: CASSLLVGGTERDEQFF. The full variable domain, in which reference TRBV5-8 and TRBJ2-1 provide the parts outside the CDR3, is EAGVTQSPTHLIKTRGQQATLRCSPISGHTSVYWYQQALGLGLQFLLWYDEGEERNRGNFPPRFSGRQFPNYSSELNVNALELEDSALYLCASSLLVGGTERDEQFFGPGTRLTVL.

Here the CDR3 reads CASSLSGTGLTGELFF. The DNA of the CDR3 is TGTGCCAGCAGTTTATCTGGGACAGGGCTCACCGGGGAGCTGTTTTTT. The chain uses TRBV28 and TRBJ2-2, with 9 bases fitting TRBD1. The CDR3 spans 16 residues. V shed 1 base and J 4 bases; nucleotides not matched to a gene: 4. Germline V gene sequence: CDR1 MDHEN, CDR2 SYDVKM.

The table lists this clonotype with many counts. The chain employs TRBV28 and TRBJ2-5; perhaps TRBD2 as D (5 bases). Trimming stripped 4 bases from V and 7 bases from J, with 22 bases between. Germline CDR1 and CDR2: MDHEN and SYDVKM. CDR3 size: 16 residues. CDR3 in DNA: TGTGCCAGCAGTTCGACGTCGGGTAGCGATGGATGGACCCAGTACTTC. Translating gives CASSSTSGSDGWTQYF.

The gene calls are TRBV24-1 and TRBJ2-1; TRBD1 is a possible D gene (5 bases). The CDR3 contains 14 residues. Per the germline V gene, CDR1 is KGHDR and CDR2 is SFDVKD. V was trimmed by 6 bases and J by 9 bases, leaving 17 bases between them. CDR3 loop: CATSRSGWVSEQFF. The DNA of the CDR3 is TGTGCCACCAGTAGGTCAGGGTGGGTTAGTGAGCAGTTCTTC.

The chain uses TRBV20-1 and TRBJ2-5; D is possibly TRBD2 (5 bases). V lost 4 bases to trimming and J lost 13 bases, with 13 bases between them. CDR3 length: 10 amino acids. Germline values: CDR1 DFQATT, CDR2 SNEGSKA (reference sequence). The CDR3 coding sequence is TGCAGTGCTAAGGAGGCGGAACCGTACTTC. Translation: CSAKEAEPYF.

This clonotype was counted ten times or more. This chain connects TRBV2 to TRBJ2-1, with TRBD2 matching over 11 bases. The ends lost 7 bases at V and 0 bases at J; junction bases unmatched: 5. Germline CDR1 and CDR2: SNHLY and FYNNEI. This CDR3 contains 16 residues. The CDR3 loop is CASKGLAGSSYNEQFF. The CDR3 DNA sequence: TGTGCCAGCAAAGGACTAGCGGGTAGCTCCTACAATGAGCAGTTCTTC.

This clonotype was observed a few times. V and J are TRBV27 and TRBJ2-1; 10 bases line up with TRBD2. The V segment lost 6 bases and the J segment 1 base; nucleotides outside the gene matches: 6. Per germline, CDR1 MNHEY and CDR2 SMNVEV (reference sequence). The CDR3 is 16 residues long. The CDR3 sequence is CASSPAGGRSYNEQFF. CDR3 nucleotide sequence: TGTGCCAGCAGCCCAGCGGGGGGGCGGTCCTACAATGAGCAGTTCTTC.

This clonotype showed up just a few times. The CDR3 sequence: CASRSGGGSYEQYF. CDR3 nucleotides: TGTGCCAGCAGGTCCGGGGGGGGCTCCTACGAGCAGTACTTC. This chain joins TRBV7-6 and TRBJ2-7, with TRBD2 identical over 8 bases. V trimming: 6 bases; J trimming: 0 bases; junction bases outside the gene matches: 4. The CDR3 spans 14 residues. The germline V gene encodes CDR1 SGHVS and CDR2 FNYEAQ.

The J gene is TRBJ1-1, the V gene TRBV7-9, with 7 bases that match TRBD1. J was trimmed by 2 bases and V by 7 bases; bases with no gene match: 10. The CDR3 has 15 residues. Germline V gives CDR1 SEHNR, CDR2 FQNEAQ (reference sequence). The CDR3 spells CASNLVRTGNTEAFF. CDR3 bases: TGTGCCAGCAACCTAGTTAGGACAGGAAACACTGAAGCTTTCTTT.

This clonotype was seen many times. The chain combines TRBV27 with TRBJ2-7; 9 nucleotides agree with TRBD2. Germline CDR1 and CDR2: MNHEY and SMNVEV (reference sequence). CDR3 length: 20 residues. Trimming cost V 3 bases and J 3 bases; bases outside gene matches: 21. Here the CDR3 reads CASSFSQPLELAGIYYEQYF. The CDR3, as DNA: TGTGCCAGCAGTTTCTCCCAACCCCTCGAGCTAGCGGGGATCTACTACGAGCAGTACTTC.